This TCR beta chain was captured in a study of T-cell memory formation after mild COVID-19. TCRdb re-derived calls from the 5' RACE reads in MiXCR, one entry per CDR3 protein. The sample lists about 290,000 distinct CDR3 sequences, about a sixth seen once, with 22% in the top ten. The V and J ends lost 3 bases and 2 bases respectively, with 11 bases between them. From germline, CDR1 is SGHRS and CDR2 YFSETQ. The CDR3 runs 14 residues. This receptor was identified in a young man who had mild COVID-19 (a few samples of this study predate the infection). Cell type and time point are not known. The sample comprised PBMCs or a T cell subset sorted from them (not recorded which). This chain links TRBV5-1 with TRBJ1-1; D call uncertain. Written as DNA, the CDR3 is TGCGCCAGCAGCTATCGAAGGGCTAACACTGAAGCTTTCTTT. Translation: CASSYRRANTEAFF. The full variable domain, completed using reference TRBV5-1 and TRBJ1-1, is KAGVTQTPRYLIKTRGQQVTLSCSPISGHRSVSWYQQTPGQGLQFLFEYFSETQRNKGNFPGRFSGRQFSNSRSEMNVSTLELGDSALYLCASSYRRANTEAFFGQGTRLTVV.